This entry describes one TCR beta chain. Antigen unknown. This entry is derived from a study of OX40 agonist ivuxolimab in advanced cancers. The overall study: Patients received intravenous ivuxolimab every 2 weeks at 0.01 to 10 mg/kg.

Generated by immunoSEQ multiplex PCR, the TCRdb table keeps only in-frame clones and is missing some. The sample comprises around 100,000 clones, around 90% of which are singletons, and 2% to 3% rests with the top ten. Germline loops: CDR1 SGHNT, CDR2 YENEEA. CDR3 length: 17 amino acids. Trimming removed 1 base from V and 7 bases from J; junction bases left unmatched: 6. The study's findings and limits: Both blood CD4+ and CD8+ T cells showed clonal growth by week 6 at 0.1 to 3.0 mg/kg.

The TCR originated in an adult with an advanced solid tumor such as melanoma, head and neck, liver or kidney cancer. Here the sequenced sample was CD4+ or CD8+ T cells sorted from blood, taken in a trial of the OX40 agonist ivuxolimab. The V call is TRBV11-3, the J call TRBJ2-1, with 14 bases lining up with TRBD2. CDR3: CASSLGLAGGPGNEQFF. Written as DNA, the CDR3 is TGTGCCAGCAGCTTAGGACTAGCGGGAGGGCCCGGTAATGAGCAGTTCTTC.